The present TCR beta chain was sequenced within a study of T cell responses to AZD1222 COVID-19 vaccine. As to this clone: Its antigen is not known.

Study-wide results and limits: Vaccine-associated CD4 TCRs ranged over spike, dominating at 160-218 and 743-854. Repertoire sampling occurred only after the peak T cell response.

Here immunoSEQ multiplex PCR was the method, and the copy in TCRdb shows in-frame clones only, minus some. The sample shows some 79,000 clones, 70% to 90% of them seen only once. Trimming cost V 5 bases and J 2 bases, with 5 bases left between them. This CDR3 has 12 amino acids. Germline values: CDR1 SEHNR, CDR2 FQNEAQ (reference sequence). The clonotype was recovered from an adult who received the AZD1222 COVID-19 vaccine. The rearrangement joins TRBV7-9 to TRBJ2-3; D is uncertain. The sequencing used peripheral blood, collected 28 days after the second AZD1222 dose. The DNA for the CDR3 is TGTGCCAGCAGCGAAGACACAGATACGCAGTATTTT. It is translated as CASSEDTDTQYF.